These T cell receptor beta chains were read from a single sample in a study of CD8+ T cells in alopecia areata. The protocol was immunoSEQ multiplex PCR, while the TCRdb copy is restricted to in-frame clones and leaves out a portion. Among 200,000 to 250,000 clones listed, about two fifths were seen once. The specimen comprised CD4+ T cells sorted from blood, sampled at approximately week 30, from a patient treated with tofacitinib. These receptors came from a human donor with alopecia areata. Each CDR3 is given with its conserved first and last residue. Fields, in order: V gene, clone size, D gene, J gene, CDR3 DNA, CDR3 protein. D genes are given only for firm matches. Expanded clones are given a class, and other clones once, few, many or no size at all.

>TRBV2|few|NA|TRBJ2-7
TGTGCCAGCAAGGGCAGCTCCTACGAGCAGTACTTC
CASKGSSYEQYF
>TRBV9|NA|NA|TRBJ2-2
TGTGCCAGCAGCCCAAACACCGGGGAGCTGTTTTTT
CASSPNTGELFF
>TRBV29-1|NA|NA|TRBJ1-2
TGCAGCGTTGGCGCGAGGGGAAACTATGGCTACACCTTC
CSVGARGNYGYTF
>TRBV15|NA|NA|TRBJ2-3
TGTGCCACCAGCATGATTACGCAGTATTTT
CATSMITQYF
>TRBV5-1|few|TRBD1|TRBJ2-1
TGCGCCAGCAGCCCGGGACAGGGGGCAAAAGATGAGCAGTTCTTC
CASSPGQGAKDEQFF
>TRBV10-2|NA|TRBD1|TRBJ1-2
TGCGCCAGCAGCCTCGGGACAGGGGGCGTCTATGGCTACACCTTC
CASSLGTGGVYGYTF
>TRBV5-4|few|NA|TRBJ1-2
TGTGCCAGCAGAGACGGGCTCCGCTATGGCTACACCTTC
CASRDGLRYGYTF
>TRBV7-9|NA|NA|TRBJ2-6
TGTGCCAGCAGCTCCGAAGGGGCCAACGTCCTGACTTTC
CASSSEGANVLTF
>TRBV30|NA|NA|TRBJ1-1
TGTGCCTGGAGTGACAGATCTCCGGGGACTGAAGCTTTCTTT
CAWSDRSPGTEAFF
>TRBV6-5|NA|NA|TRBJ2-1
TGTGCCAGCAGTTACGCGCCCTCAGGGTTCAATGAGCAGTTCTTC
CASSYAPSGFNEQFF